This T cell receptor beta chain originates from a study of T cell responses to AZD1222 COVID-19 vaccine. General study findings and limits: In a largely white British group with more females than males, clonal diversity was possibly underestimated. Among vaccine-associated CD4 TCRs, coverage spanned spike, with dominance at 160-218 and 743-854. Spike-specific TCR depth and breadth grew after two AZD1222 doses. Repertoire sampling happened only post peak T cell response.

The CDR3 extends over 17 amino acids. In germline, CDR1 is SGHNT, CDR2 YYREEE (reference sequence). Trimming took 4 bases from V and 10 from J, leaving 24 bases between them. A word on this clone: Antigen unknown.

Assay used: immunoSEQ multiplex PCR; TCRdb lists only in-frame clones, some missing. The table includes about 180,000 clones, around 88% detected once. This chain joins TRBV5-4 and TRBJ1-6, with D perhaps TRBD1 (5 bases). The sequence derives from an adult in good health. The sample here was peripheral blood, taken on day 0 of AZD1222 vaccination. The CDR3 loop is CASSPRQASRARSPLHF. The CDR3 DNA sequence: TGTGCCAGCAGCCCCCGGCAGGCTAGCAGGGCAAGATCACCCCTCCACTTT.